These 27 T cell receptor beta chains were sequenced from one sample in a study of blood T cell repertoires in COVID-19. Profiled with immunoSEQ multiplex PCR; TCRdb holds only in-frame clones, not every one. The sample includes 96,000 or so clones, 90% of them seen just once. Sample: peripheral blood. Every receptor here comes from a man in his sixties with acute or convalescent COVID-19.

This chain connects TRBV20-1 to TRBJ2-7; 9 positions match TRBD1. The CDR3 is 12 amino acids. Germline CDR1 reads DFQATT; CDR2 reads SNEGSKA (reference sequence). V shed 3 bases and J 9 bases; nucleotides not matched to a gene: 6. The CDR3 region is CSASPGQGGQYF. The CDR3 nucleotides read TGCAGTGCTAGTCCGGGACAGGGAGGGCAGTACTTC.

This clone appeared once. The chain couples TRBV14 to TRBJ2-1; perhaps TRBD2 as D (5 bases). V lost 1 base and J lost 0, with 10 bases in between. The length of the CDR3 is 16 residues. CDR1 and CDR2 (germline): SGHDN, FVKESK. In DNA, the CDR3 is TGTGCCAGCAGCCAAGGATACGGGGTCTCCTACAATGAGCAGTTCTTC. Its protein product is CASSQGYGVSYNEQFF.

V and J are TRBV5-1 and TRBJ2-5, with a tentative D call TRBD2 (6 bases). The ends were cut back, 2 bases at V and 1 base at J, with 6 bases in the middle. CDR3 size: 13 residues. Germline lookup yields CDR1 SGHRS and CDR2 YFSETQ. CDR3 coding DNA: TGCGCCAGCAGCTTCGGGAGCCAAGAGACCCAGTACTTC. This sequence encodes CASSFGSQETQYF.

The gene calls are TRBV12-3 or TRBV12-4 and TRBJ2-1, with 7 bases lining up with TRBD1. The length of the CDR3 is 13 residues. V dropped 6 bases and J dropped 8; count of bases not matched to a gene: 7. The CDR3 region has the DNA TGTGCCAGCAGGGGACAGTCTCTAGATGAGCAGTTCTTC. This codes for CASRGQSLDEQFF.

The rearrangement links TRBV19 to TRBJ2-1; 10 bases agree with TRBD1. Germline CDR1 is LNHDA and CDR2 is SQIVND (reference sequence). The CDR3 totals 15 residues. The junction had 9 bases not matched to a gene; V was cut back by 7 bases and J by 6 bases. CDR3 DNA sequence: TGTGCCAGTACTTTATCCCGGACAGGGGGCAATGAGCAGTTCTTC. Its translation is CASTLSRTGGNEQFF.

The chain carries TRBV9 and TRBJ1-2; 7 bases line up with TRBD1. The V gene end was trimmed by 4 bases and the J gene end by 4 bases; junction bases not matched to a gene: 13. CDR1 and CDR2 (germline): SGDLS, YYNGEE. The CDR3 is made up of 16 amino acids. The CDR3 region has the DNA TGTGCCAGCAGCCGTACTACCGTCGGGACAGCCTATGGCTACACCTTC. This encodes CASSRTTVGTAYGYTF.

The chain uses TRBV7-2 and TRBJ1-3; D ambiguous. The germline V gene encodes CDR1 SGHTA and CDR2 FQGNSA. V dropped 1 base and J dropped 0 bases, with 7 bases sitting between them. The CDR3 totals 15 residues. The CDR3 loop is CASSLDSGSGNTIYF. For the CDR3, the DNA is TGTGCCAGCAGCTTAGATTCGGGCTCTGGAAACACCATATATTTT.

This clone was detected only once. J is TRBJ1-5 and V is TRBV19, with a weak D call TRBD1 (6 bases). From germline, CDR1 is LNHDA and CDR2 SQIVND (reference sequence). The length of the CDR3 is 17 residues. Trimming removed 8 bases at V and 3 bases at J, with 23 bases between. The CDR3 DNA follows: TGTGCCAGTCCCCTCGGGGGGCCTTCTATGAACAATCAGCCCCAGCATTTT. Its protein is CASPLGGPSMNNQPQHF.

The chain is built from TRBV12-3 or TRBV12-4 and TRBJ2-1; D unresolved. With 1 base removed from V and 6 bases from J, the gap between germline ends came to 4 bases. The CDR3 covers 12 residues. CDR3 residues: CASSLVSNEQFF. Here the CDR3 DNA reads TGTGCCAGCAGTTTAGTGAGCAATGAGCAGTTCTTC.

The CDR3 sequence: CASSPTGWSGQPQHF. In nucleotides, the CDR3 is TGCGCCAGCAGCCCGACAGGGTGGTCGGGTCAGCCCCAGCATTTT. The genes are TRBV5-1 and TRBJ1-5; 7 bases map to TRBD1. The V gene end was trimmed by 4 bases and the J gene end by 6 bases; junction bases not matched to a gene: 10. The CDR3 length is 15 residues. Germline loops: CDR1 SGHRS, CDR2 YFSETQ. The full variable domain, in which reference TRBV5-1 and TRBJ1-5 provide the parts outside the CDR3, is KAGVTQTPRYLIKTRGQQVTLSCSPISGHRSVSWYQQTPGQGLQFLFEYFSETQRNKGNFPGRFSGRQFSNSRSEMNVSTLELGDSALYLCASSPTGWSGQPQHFGDGTRLSIL.

The rearrangement links TRBV10-1 to TRBJ2-3; no clear D gene. From germline, CDR1 is WNHNN and CDR2 SYGVQD (reference sequence). There are 12 residues in the CDR3. V was pared by 5 bases and J by 0 bases, with 3 bases between. In DNA, the CDR3 is TGCGCCAGCAGTTCAAGCACAGATACGCAGTATTTT. It codes for CASSSSTDTQYF.

The J gene is TRBJ1-5, the V gene TRBV4-2; TRBD1 matches 8 bases. J was trimmed by 9 bases and V by 1 base; bases with no gene match: 5. The CDR3 covers 14 residues. Germline V gives CDR1 LGHNA, CDR2 YNFKEQ. The CDR3, as DNA: TGTGCCAGCAGCCAAGGGACAGGGTTTAGGCCCCAGCATTTT. Encoded protein: CASSQGTGFRPQHF.

A single count supports this clone. The rearrangement uses TRBV27 and TRBJ2-7, with 7 nucleotides matching TRBD1. The CDR3 is made up of 14 amino acids. The junction had 6 bases not matched to a gene; V was cut back by 6 bases and J by 1 base. The germline V gene has CDR1 MNHEY and CDR2 SMNVEV (reference sequence). The CDR3 loop reads CASSRTGGSYEQYF. CDR3 nucleotide sequence: TGTGCCAGCAGCCGGACAGGAGGATCCTACGAGCAGTACTTC.

This chain connects TRBV19 to TRBJ2-7, with a possible D match to TRBD2 (6 bases). Trimming took 6 bases from V and 5 from J, leaving 17 bases between them. CDR1 LNHDA and CDR2 SQIVND come from the germline V gene (reference sequence). The CDR3 contains 14 residues. CDR3 sequence (DNA): TGTGCCAGTAGGCGCGGGGCCCTTTCTGACGAGCAGTACTTC. Translated: CASRRGALSDEQYF.

This chain links TRBV28 with TRBJ2-7, with a weak D call TRBD2 (6 bases). The CDR3 runs 17 residues. The germline gives CDR1 MDHEN, CDR2 SYDVKM. Trimming cost V 11 bases and J 1 base, with 27 bases left between them. The CDR3 DNA is TGTGCCGCCTCACGGGAGTGGGCGGGCCGTTCGTCCTACGAGCAGTACTTC. Translated: CAASREWAGRSSYEQYF.

The chain combines TRBV7-9 with TRBJ2-3; possibly TRBD1 for D (7 bases). This CDR3 spans 16 amino acids. Per the germline V gene, CDR1 is SEHNR and CDR2 is FQNEAQ (reference sequence). Trimming removed 4 bases from V and 1 base from J, with 15 bases in between. The CDR3 nucleotides read TGTGCCAGCAGCTCCCTACAGGGGACTGGCACAGATACGCAGTATTTT. This gives the protein CASSSLQGTGTDTQYF.

V is TRBV14 and J is TRBJ2-1, with D tentatively TRBD1 (5 bases). CDR3 size: 15 residues. In germline, CDR1 is SGHDN, CDR2 FVKESK. V gave up 3 bases and J gave up 3 bases, with 12 bases separating them. As DNA, the CDR3 is TGTGCCAGCAGCCAGCCTGGACACAACTACAATGAGCAGTTCTTC. Its protein is CASSQPGHNYNEQFF.

V usage is TRBV6-2 or TRBV6-3 and J usage is TRBJ2-5; D remains unclear. The CDR3 contains 13 residues. With 1 base removed from V and 2 bases from J, the gap between germline ends came to 5 bases. Germline V gene data show CDR1 as MNHEY and CDR2 as SVGEGT. CDR3 coding DNA: TGTGCCAGCAGTTACTTTCAGCAAGAGACCCAGTACTTC. Its translation: CASSYFQQETQYF.

The chain combines TRBV19 with TRBJ1-2; no clear D. The germline V gene has CDR1 LNHDA and CDR2 SQIVND (reference sequence). Trimming shortened V by 6 bases and J by 8 bases, and 19 bases separated the two germline ends. This CDR3 has 14 residues. The CDR3 region has the DNA TGTGCCAGTAGCTACACCACCCCGGGTGCAGGCTACACCTTC. Translating gives CASSYTTPGAGYTF. Full variable domain (remainder filled in from reference TRBV19 and TRBJ1-2): DGGITQSPKYLFRKEGQNVTLSCEQNLNHDAMYWYRQDPGQGLRLIYYSQIVNDFQKGDIAEGYSVSREKKESFPLTVTSAQKNPTAFYLCASSYTTPGAGYTFGSGTRLTVV.

This clone has a single count. This chain connects TRBV28 to TRBJ1-2, with TRBD1 matching over 9 bases. The CDR3 runs to 13 residues. Germline CDR1 is MDHEN and CDR2 is SYDVKM. The junction had 3 bases not matched to a gene; V was cut back by 3 bases and J by 7 bases. CDR3 sequence: CASSLTGGLGYTF. Here the CDR3 DNA reads TGTGCCAGCAGTTTGACAGGGGGTCTTGGCTACACCTTC.

This chain links TRBV18 with TRBJ1-5; TRBD1 agrees at 8 bases. V lost 3 bases, J lost 6 bases, and 10 bases stayed unmatched. The CDR3 covers 16 residues. The V gene's germline CDR1 is KGHSH and CDR2 LQKENI. The DNA for the CDR3 is TGTGCCAGCTCACCTTCAGGGGGCGGATTGGGTCAGCCCCAGCATTTT. Its translation is CASSPSGGGLGQPQHF.

This chain uses TRBV7-8 with TRBJ2-5; TRBD2 matches at 10 bases. J was trimmed by 4 bases and V by 7 bases; bases with no gene match: 6. In germline, CDR1 is SGHVS, CDR2 FQNEAQ. The CDR3 sequence is 14 residues long. Here the CDR3 reads CASNLAGVGETQYF. For the CDR3, the DNA is TGTGCCAGCAACCTAGCGGGAGTAGGAGAGACCCAGTACTTC.

The chain combines TRBV19 with TRBJ1-2; possibly TRBD1 for D (5 bases). CDR1 is LNHDA and CDR2 is SQIVND in the germline V gene (reference sequence). The CDR3 extends over 16 amino acids. V lost 1 base to trimming and J lost 2 bases, with 14 bases between them. DNA of the CDR3: TGTGCCAGTAGTATAGTAGGGGAGGGAAGCAACTATGGCTACACCTTC. Its protein product is CASSIVGEGSNYGYTF.

The genes are TRBV6-6 and TRBJ2-2; tentative D call: TRBD2 (5 bases). V lost 8 bases, J lost 3 bases, and 16 bases lay in between. Germline CDR1 is MNHNY and CDR2 is SVGAGI (reference sequence). The CDR3 extends over 15 amino acids. The DNA for the CDR3 is TGTGCCAGCTCCCCCGGGCTAGCCCACACCGGGGAGCTGTTTTTT. It yields the protein CASSPGLAHTGELFF.

This rearrangement joins TRBV7-8 to TRBJ1-1; D gene ambiguous. V lost 2 bases to trimming and J lost 5 bases, with 9 bases between them. CDR3 length: 13 amino acids. In germline, CDR1 is SGHVS, CDR2 FQNEAQ. The CDR3 DNA reads as TGTGCCAGCAGCTTAAGCGTGCGTACTGAAGCTTTCTTT. This sequence encodes CASSLSVRTEAFF.

J is TRBJ2-1 and V is TRBV10-1; D may be TRBD2 (5 bases). This CDR3 comprises 13 residues. With 10 bases removed from V and 1 base from J, the gap between germline ends came to 11 bases. CDR1 is WNHNN and CDR2 is SYGVQD in the germline V gene (reference sequence). As DNA, the CDR3 is TGCGCCACGCCCGAGGGTTCCTACAATGAGCAGTTCTTC. Amino acids: CATPEGSYNEQFF.

This chain joins TRBV11-1 and TRBJ2-7; 7 bases are shared with TRBD1. The CDR3 extends over 14 amino acids. Germline V gene data show CDR1 as SGHAT and CDR2 as FQDESV (reference sequence). V shed 1 base, J shed 2 bases, and the junction held 2 bases outside the gene matches. As DNA, the CDR3 is TGTGCCAGCAGCTTAGACGGGACAGCCTACGAGCAGTACTTC. Its protein is CASSLDGTAYEQYF.